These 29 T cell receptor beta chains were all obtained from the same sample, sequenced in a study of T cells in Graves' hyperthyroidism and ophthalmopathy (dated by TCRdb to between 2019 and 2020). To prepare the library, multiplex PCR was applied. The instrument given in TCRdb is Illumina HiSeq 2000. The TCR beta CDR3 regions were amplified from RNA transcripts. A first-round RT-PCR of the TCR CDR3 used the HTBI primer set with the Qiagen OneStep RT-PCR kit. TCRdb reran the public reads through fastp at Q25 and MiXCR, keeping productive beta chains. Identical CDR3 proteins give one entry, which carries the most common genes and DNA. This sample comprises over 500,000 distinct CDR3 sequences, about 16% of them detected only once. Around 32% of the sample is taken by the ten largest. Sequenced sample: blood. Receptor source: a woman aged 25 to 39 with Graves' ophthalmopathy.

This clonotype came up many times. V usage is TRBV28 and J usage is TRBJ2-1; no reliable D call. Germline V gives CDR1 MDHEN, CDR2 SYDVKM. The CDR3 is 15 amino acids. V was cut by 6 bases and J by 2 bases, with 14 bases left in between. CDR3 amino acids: CASRITVAPYNEQFF. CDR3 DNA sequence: TGTGCCAGCAGGATAACTGTAGCTCCCTACAATGAGCAGTTCTTC.

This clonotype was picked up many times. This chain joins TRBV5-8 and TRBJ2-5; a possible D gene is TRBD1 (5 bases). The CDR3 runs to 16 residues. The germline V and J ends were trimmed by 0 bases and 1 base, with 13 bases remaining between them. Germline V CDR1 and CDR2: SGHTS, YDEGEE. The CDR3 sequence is CASSLGDSTGQETQYF. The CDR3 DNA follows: TGTGCCAGCAGCTTGGGTGACAGCACGGGCCAAGAGACCCAGTACTTC. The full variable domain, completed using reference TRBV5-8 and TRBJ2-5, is EAGVTQSPTHLIKTRGQQATLRCSPISGHTSVYWYQQALGLGLQFLLWYDEGEERNRGNFPPRFSGRQFPNYSSELNVNALELEDSALYLCASSLGDSTGQETQYFGPGTRLLVL.

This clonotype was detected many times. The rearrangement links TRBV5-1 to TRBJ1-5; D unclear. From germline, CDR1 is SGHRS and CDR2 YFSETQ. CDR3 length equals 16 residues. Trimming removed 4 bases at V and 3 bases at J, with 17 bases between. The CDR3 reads CASSPHGDGVNQPQHF. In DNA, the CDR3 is TGCGCCAGCAGCCCTCACGGAGATGGTGTCAATCAGCCCCAGCATTTT.

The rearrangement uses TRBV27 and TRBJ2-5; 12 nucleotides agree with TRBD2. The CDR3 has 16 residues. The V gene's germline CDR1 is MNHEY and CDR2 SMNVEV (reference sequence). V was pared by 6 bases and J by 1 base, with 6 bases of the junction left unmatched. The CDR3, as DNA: TGTGCCAGCAGACGACTAGCGGGAGTCCTCCAAGAGACCCAGTACTTC. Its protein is CASRRLAGVLQETQYF.

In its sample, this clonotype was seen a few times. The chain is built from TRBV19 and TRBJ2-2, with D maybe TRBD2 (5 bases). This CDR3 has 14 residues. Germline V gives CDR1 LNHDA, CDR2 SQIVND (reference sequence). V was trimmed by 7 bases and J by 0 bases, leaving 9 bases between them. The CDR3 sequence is CASNSGPNTGELFF. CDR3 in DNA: TGTGCCAGTAACAGCGGACCGAACACCGGGGAGCTGTTTTTT.

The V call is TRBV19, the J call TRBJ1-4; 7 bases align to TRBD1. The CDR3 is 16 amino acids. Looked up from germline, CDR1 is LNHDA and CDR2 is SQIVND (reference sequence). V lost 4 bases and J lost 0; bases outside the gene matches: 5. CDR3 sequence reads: CASSTRDSSTNEKLFF. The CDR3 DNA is TGTGCCAGTAGTACCCGGGACAGCTCAACTAATGAAAAACTGTTTTTT.

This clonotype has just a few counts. The CDR3: CASSLSSVMGGYYEQYF. Here the CDR3 DNA reads TGTGCCAGCAGTTTATCGTCCGTGATGGGGGGATACTACGAGCAGTACTTC. J is TRBJ2-7 and V is TRBV28, with a possible D match to TRBD2 (6 bases). The CDR3 totals 17 residues. CDR1 is MDHEN, CDR2 SYDVKM, per germline. Trimming removed 1 base at V and 3 bases at J, with 19 bases between.

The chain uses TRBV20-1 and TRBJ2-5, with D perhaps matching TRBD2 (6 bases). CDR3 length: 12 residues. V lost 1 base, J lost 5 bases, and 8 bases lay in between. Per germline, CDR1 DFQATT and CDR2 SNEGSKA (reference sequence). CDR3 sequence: CSARGGRETQYF. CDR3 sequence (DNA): TGCAGTGCTAGAGGGGGGAGGGAGACCCAGTACTTC.

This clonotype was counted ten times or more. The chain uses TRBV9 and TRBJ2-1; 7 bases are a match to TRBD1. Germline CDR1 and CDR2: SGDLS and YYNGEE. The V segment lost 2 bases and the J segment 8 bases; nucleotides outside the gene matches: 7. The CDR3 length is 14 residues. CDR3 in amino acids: CASSVSTGLDEQFF. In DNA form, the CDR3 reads TGTGCCAGCAGCGTCTCGACAGGGCTAGATGAGCAGTTCTTC.

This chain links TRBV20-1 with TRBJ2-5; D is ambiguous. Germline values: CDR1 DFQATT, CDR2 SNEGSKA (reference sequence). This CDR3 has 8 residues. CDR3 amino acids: CSVETQYF. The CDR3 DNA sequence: TGCAGCGTGGAGACCCAGTACTTC.

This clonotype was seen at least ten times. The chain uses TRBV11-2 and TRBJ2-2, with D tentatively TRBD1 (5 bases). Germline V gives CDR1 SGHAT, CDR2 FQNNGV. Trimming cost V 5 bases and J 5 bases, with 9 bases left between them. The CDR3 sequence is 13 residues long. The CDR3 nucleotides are TGTGCCAGCAGCCTCCAGGGTACCGGGGAGCTGTTTTTT. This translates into CASSLQGTGELFF. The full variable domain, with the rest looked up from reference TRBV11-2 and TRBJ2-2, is EAGVAQSPRYKIIEKRQSVAFWCNPISGHATLYWYQQILGQGPKLLIQFQNNGVVDDSQLPKDRFSAERLKGVDSTLKIQPAKLEDSAVYLCASSLQGTGELFFGEGSRLTVL.

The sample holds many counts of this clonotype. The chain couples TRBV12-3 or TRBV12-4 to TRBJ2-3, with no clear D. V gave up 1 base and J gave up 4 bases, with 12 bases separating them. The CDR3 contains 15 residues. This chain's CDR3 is CASSLGQSLADTQYF. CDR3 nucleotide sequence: TGTGCCAGCAGTTTAGGGCAGTCCCTTGCAGATACGCAGTATTTT.

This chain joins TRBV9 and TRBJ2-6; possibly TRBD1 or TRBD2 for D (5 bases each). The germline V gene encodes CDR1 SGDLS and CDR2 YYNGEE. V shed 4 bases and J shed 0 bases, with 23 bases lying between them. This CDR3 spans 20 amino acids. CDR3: CASSLRATGTSHSGANVLTF. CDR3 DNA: TGTGCCAGCAGCCTAAGGGCTACCGGGACCAGCCACTCTGGGGCCAACGTCCTGACTTTC.

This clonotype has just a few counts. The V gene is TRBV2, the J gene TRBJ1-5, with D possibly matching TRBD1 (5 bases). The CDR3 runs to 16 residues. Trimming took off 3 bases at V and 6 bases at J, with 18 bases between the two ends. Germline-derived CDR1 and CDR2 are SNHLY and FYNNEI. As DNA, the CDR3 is TGTGCCAGCAGTGAGCCGGGACTTACTGCTCGTCAGCCCCAGCATTTT. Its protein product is CASSEPGLTARQPQHF. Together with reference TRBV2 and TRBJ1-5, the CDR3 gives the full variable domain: EPEVTQTPSHQVTQMGQEVILRCVPISNHLYFYWYRQILGQKVEFLVSFYNNEISEKSEIFDDQFSVERPDGSNFTLKIRSTKLEDSAMYFCASSEPGLTARQPQHFGDGTRLSIL.

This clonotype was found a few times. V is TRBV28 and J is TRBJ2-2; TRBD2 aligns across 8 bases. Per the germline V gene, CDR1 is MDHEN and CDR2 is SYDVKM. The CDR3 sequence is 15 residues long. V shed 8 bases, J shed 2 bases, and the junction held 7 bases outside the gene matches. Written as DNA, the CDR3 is TGTGCCAGCTTCACTAGCGGAGGAAACACCGGGGAGCTGTTTTTT. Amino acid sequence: CASFTSGGNTGELFF. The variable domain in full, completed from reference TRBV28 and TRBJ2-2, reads DVKVTQSSRYLVKRTGEKVFLECVQDMDHENMFWYRQDPGLGLRLIYFSYDVKMKEKGDIPEGYSVSREKKERFSLILESASTNQTSMYLCASFTSGGNTGELFFGEGSRLTVL.

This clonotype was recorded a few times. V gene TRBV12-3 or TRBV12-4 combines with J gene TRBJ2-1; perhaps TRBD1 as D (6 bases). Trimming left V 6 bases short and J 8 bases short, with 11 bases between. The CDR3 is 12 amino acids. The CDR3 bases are TGTGCCAGCAGACCCAGGACAGATGAGCAGTTCTTC. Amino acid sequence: CASRPRTDEQFF.

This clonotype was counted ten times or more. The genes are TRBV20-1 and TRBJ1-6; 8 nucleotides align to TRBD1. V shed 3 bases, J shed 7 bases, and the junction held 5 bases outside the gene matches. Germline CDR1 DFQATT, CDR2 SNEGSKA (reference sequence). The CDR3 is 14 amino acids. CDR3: CSASRQGNNSPLHF. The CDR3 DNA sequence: TGCAGTGCTAGCCGACAGGGGAACAATTCACCCCTCCACTTT.

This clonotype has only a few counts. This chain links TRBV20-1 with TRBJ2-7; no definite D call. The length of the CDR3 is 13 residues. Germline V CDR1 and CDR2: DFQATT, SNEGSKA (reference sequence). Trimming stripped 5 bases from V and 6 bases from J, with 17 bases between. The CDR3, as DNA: TGCAGTGCTGCCGTATCTTACGGCGCCGAGCAGTACTTC. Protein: CSAAVSYGAEQYF.

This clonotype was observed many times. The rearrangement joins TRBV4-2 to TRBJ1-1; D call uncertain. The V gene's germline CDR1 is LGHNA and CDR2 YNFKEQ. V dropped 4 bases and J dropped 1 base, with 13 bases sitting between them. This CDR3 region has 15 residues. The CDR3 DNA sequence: TGTGCCAGCAGCCTAGAGCAGGTAACGAACACTGAAGCTTTCTTT. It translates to CASSLEQVTNTEAFF.

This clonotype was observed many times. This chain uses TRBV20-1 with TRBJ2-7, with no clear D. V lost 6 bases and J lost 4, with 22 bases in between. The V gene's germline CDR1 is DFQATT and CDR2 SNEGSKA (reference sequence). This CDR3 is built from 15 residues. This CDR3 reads CSAATYDSPGYEQYF. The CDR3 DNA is TGCAGTGCGGCAACGTACGACTCCCCCGGGTACGAGCAGTACTTC.

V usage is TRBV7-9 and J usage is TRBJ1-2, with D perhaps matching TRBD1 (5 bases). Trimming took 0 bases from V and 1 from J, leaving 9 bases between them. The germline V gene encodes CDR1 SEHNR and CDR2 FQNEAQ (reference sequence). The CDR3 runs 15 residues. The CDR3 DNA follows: TGTGCCAGCAGCTTAGCTCCAGGGAGTAACTATGGCTACACCTTC. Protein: CASSLAPGSNYGYTF.

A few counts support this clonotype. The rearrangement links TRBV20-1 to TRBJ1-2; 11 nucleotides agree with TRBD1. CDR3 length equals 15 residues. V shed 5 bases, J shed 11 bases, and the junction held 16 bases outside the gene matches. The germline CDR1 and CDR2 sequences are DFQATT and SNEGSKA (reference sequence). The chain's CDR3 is CSAQDPDRGRVGYTF. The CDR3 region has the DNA TGCAGTGCTCAAGACCCGGACAGGGGGCGAGTGGGGTACACCTTC.

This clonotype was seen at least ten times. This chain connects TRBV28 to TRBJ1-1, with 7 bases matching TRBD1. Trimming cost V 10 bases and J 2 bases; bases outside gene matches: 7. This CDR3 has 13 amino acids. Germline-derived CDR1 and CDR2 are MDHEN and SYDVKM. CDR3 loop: CAITGQRNTEAFF. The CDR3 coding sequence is TGTGCCATTACGGGACAGAGAAACACTGAAGCTTTCTTT.

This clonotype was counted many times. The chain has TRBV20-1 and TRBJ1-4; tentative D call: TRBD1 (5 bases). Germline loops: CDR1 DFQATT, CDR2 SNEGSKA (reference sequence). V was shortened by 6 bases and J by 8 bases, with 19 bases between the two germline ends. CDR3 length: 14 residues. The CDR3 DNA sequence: TGCAGTGCGCCTACAGGTTCAGGAAGCGAAAAACTGTTTTTT. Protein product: CSAPTGSGSEKLFF.

The CDR3 protein is CASTMGGPSTDTQYF. The CDR3 DNA follows: TGTGCCAGTACCATGGGCGGTCCTAGCACAGATACGCAGTATTTT. V and J are TRBV19 and TRBJ2-3; D not certain. CDR3 length: 15 residues. From germline, CDR1 is LNHDA and CDR2 SQIVND (reference sequence). V was clipped by 7 bases and J by 0 bases, with 14 bases between them.

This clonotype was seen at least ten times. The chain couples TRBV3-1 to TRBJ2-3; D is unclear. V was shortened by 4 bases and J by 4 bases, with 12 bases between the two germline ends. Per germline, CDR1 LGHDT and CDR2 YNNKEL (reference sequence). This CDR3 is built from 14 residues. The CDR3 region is CASSRVEAADTQYF. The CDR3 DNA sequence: TGTGCCAGCAGCCGGGTAGAGGCTGCAGATACGCAGTATTTT.

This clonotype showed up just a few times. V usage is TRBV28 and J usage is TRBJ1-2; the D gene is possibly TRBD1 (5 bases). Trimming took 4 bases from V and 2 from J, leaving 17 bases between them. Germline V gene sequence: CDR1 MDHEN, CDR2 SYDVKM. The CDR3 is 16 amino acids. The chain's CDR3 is CASSSDWVTANYGYTF. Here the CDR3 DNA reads TGTGCCAGCAGTTCTGATTGGGTGACAGCAAACTATGGCTACACCTTC.

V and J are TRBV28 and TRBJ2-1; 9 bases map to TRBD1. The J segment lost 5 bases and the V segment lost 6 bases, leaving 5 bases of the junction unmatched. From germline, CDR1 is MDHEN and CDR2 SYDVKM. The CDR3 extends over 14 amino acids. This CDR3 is CASRTGGGDNEQFF. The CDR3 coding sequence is TGTGCCAGCAGAACAGGGGGCGGGGACAATGAGCAGTTCTTC. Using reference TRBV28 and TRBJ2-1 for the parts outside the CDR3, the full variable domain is DVKVTQSSRYLVKRTGEKVFLECVQDMDHENMFWYRQDPGLGLRLIYFSYDVKMKEKGDIPEGYSVSREKKERFSLILESASTNQTSMYLCASRTGGGDNEQFFGPGTRLTVL.

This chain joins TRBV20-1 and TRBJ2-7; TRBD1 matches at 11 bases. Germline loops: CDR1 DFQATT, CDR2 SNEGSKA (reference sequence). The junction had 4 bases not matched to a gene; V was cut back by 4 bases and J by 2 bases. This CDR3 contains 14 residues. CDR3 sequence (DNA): TGCAGTGCTATACCGGGACAGGGGGCCTACGAGCAGTACTTC. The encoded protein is CSAIPGQGAYEQYF.